This TCR beta chain was recovered during a study of OX40 agonist ivuxolimab in advanced cancers. Findings and caveats of the study: Expanded clones were, on average, more numerous in CD8+ T cells than in CD4+. The expanded peripheral T cells' antigen specificity was not determined.

This table comes from immunoSEQ multiplex PCR, and its TCRdb copy is limited to in-frame clones, with some not included. The table has some 45,000 clones, approximately 83% seen once. In its sample, this clone was seen once. The antigen is undetermined. Germline CDR1 reads MDHEN; CDR2 reads SYDVKM. V lost 3 bases and J lost 2, with 7 bases in between. The CDR3 length is 13 residues. The starting material was CD4+ or CD8+ T cells sorted from blood, obtained in a trial of the OX40 agonist ivuxolimab. This rearrangement joins TRBV28 to TRBJ2-5; D not resolved. The sequence was collected from an adult with an advanced solid tumor such as melanoma, head and neck, liver or kidney cancer. The CDR3 DNA follows: TGTGCCAGCAGTTTCCGGGCTCAAGAGACCCAGTACTTC. This encodes CASSFRAQETQYF.